This TCR beta chain originates from a study of T-cell reconstitution after alpha-beta-depleted transplantation in children. A TCRbeta library incorporating unique molecular identifiers was prepared. TCRdb recomputed calls from the PCR reads with MiXCR, one row per CDR3 protein. The table has approximately 240,000 distinct CDR3 sequences, over 9.5% seen once. The V end lost 4 bases, the J end lost 5 bases, and 8 bases lay between the germline ends. Germline CDR1 is LGHDT and CDR2 is YNNKEL (reference sequence). The CDR3 is 12 residues long. In its sample, this clonotype was seen many times. The starting material was PBMCs from the stem cell graft donor, obtained from the stem cell graft. This TCR was recovered from a human donor who donated a stem cell graft to a child with SCID. J is TRBJ2-5 and V is TRBV3-1; no reliable D call. The CDR3 loop is CASSPRRETQYF. DNA of the CDR3: TGTGCCAGCAGCCCTCGAAGGGAGACCCAGTACTTC.